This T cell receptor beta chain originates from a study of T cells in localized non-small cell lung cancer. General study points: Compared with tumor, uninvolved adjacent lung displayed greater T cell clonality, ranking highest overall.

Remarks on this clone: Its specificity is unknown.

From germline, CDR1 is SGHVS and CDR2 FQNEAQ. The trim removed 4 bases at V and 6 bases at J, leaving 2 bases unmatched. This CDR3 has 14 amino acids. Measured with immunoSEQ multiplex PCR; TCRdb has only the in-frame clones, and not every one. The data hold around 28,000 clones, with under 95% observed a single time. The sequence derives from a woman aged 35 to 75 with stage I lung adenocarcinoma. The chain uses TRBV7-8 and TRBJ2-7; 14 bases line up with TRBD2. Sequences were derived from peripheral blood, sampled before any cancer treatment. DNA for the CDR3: TGTGCCAGCAGCTCGACTAGCGGGAGGGTCGAGCAGTACTTC. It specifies CASSSTSGRVEQYF.